A selection of T cell receptor beta chains follows, all from one sample in a study of shared clonotypes between healthy human individuals. The protocol was immunoSEQ multiplex PCR, while the TCRdb copy is restricted to in-frame clones and leaves out a portion. This table has millions of clones, roughly 94% appearing once. Sequencing used naive CD8+ T cells sorted from blood. These TCRs come from a man between 18 and 35 years old in good health. Each CDR3 is given without its conserved first and last residue. A row's size may be missing; if present it is once, few, many or a size class.

few	TRBV12-5	TRBJ2-1	ASGLVGADHNEQF
.	TRBV18	TRBJ2-1	ASTTLAGLYNEQF
.	TRBV28	TRBJ1-1	ASSSLQGGTEAF
.	TRBV11-2	TRBJ1-1	ASSLGAFRENTEAF
.	TRBV27	TRBJ1-6	ASSLSSNNSPLH
.	TRBV9	TRBJ1-4	ASSASGASNEKLF
.	TRBV5-8	TRBJ2-2	ASSLDVTGELF
.	TRBV5-4	TRBJ2-5	ASSLWGEETQY
.	TRBV15	TRBJ1-4	ATSRDLEEKLF
.	TRBV4-1	TRBJ1-5	ASSHMTNQPQH
once	TRBV7-9	TRBJ1-2	ASSLRQPNYGYT
.	TRBV19	TRBJ2-7	ASSNLPTAIPYEQY
.	TRBV27	TRBJ2-7	ASSPGQGADEQY
.	TRBV5-4	TRBJ2-1	ASSPRDYNEQF
.	TRBV4-1	TRBJ2-2	ASSHRDSITGELF
.	TRBV9	TRBJ1-4	ASSVGTGVEKLF
.	TRBV2	TRBJ2-1	ASSKGSNYNEQF
.	TRBV29-1	TRBJ1-2	SVDGENYGYT
.	TRBV19	TRBJ1-2	ASSIGQGVIYGYT
.	TRBV6-1	TRBJ1-1	ASSDPDRMNTEAF
.	TRBV11-2	TRBJ2-2	ASSLAAGGTGELF
.	TRBV6-4	TRBJ1-2	ASSDPGPNYGYT
.	TRBV13	TRBJ2-1	ASSLGGYEQF
.	TRBV11-2	TRBJ2-1	ASSLGSALSSYNEQF
.	TRBV12-5	TRBJ2-1	ASGPGGVYNEQF
.	TRBV11-3	TRBJ2-1	ASSLGEAPYNEQF
once	TRBV27	TRBJ1-2	ASSSQGSPPT
.	TRBV9	TRBJ2-1	ASSGDREYNEQF
.	TRBV6-1	TRBJ2-5	ASSGGAAPETQY
.	TRBV9	TRBJ1-2	ASSVGPGSSYGYT
.	TRBV5-1	TRBJ1-4	ASSLQGQIEKLF
.	TRBV7-8	TRBJ2-4	ASSPYDRDKNIQY
.	TRBV7-9	TRBJ2-7	ASSFLGLLSEQY
once	TRBV9	TRBJ1-6	ASSVEDSNSPLH
.	TRBV6-5	TRBJ2-7	ASSYTGTGAEQY
.	TRBV27	TRBJ2-1	ASSLSGLHNEQF
.	TRBV4-1	TRBJ2-3	ASSQEPPQVAGGTDTQY
.	TRBV28	TRBJ2-7	ASTSWGYEQY
.	TRBV4-1	TRBJ2-7	ASSQELSGRAYEQY
once	TRBV7-7	TRBJ2-2	ASSYGAGTPGELF
.	TRBV6-6	TRBJ2-2	ASSPPFTGSHGELF
.	TRBV27	TRBJ2-7	ASSSQGIVDEQY
.	TRBV14	TRBJ2-3	ASSQDFVRGTSTDTQY
.	TRBV18	TRBJ2-7	ASSPKDSTYEQY
.	TRBV27	TRBJ1-6	ASSSGTRGSPLH
.	TRBV28	TRBJ1-5	ASSRPRGMGVGTNQPQH
.	TRBV29-1	TRBJ2-1	SVRVDEQF
.	TRBV5-4	TRBJ2-2	ASTLGTGELF
once	TRBV13	TRBJ1-1	ASSFAGETEAF
.	TRBV27	TRBJ1-2	ASSLGGTGLRGYT
.	TRBV10-3	TRBJ1-3	AISADRGQNTIY
.	TRBV19	TRBJ1-2	ASSIGNSAPNGYT
.	TRBV9	TRBJ1-1	ASSGPSGGTEAF
.	TRBV7-6	TRBJ2-1	ASSNLAGDSRNEQF
once	TRBV11-2	TRBJ2-7	ASSAGTGRNEQY
.	TRBV4-3	TRBJ2-1	ASSPAPTSGYNEQF
.	TRBV5-6	TRBJ2-1	ASSLGTNNEQF
.	TRBV27	TRBJ2-5	ASSSPGGPAETQY
.	TRBV7-3	TRBJ1-1	ASSPTEHTEAF
.	TRBV5-6	TRBJ2-1	ASSWAGGEQF